This paragraph covers one T cell receptor (beta chain) sequence. Its antigen is undetermined. The authors ran a second PCR of roughly 6 to 12 cycles using a sample-barcoded 5' primer and a J-beta primer mix. TCRdb called the 5' RACE reads again in MiXCR, with one record for every CDR3 protein. This table holds about 1.4 million distinct CDR3 sequences, 45% to 70% found once. The sample belongs to a study of blood T cells in healthy people across ages. Study-level background: For every two T cells, template switching captured about one barcoded beta molecule.

Study-wide results and caveats: Using unsorted PBMCs precluded a conclusive naive versus antigen-experienced comparison.

Germline-derived CDR1 and CDR2 are MNHEY and SVGAGI. Trimming shortened V by 3 bases and J by 5 bases, and 10 bases separated the two germline ends. The CDR3 has 13 residues. The clonotype comes from a man between 18 and 29 years old in good health. This rearrangement joins TRBV6-5 to TRBJ1-1, with a weak D call TRBD1 (5 bases). Sequenced material: blood. The chain's CDR3 is CASSYMGVTEAFF. CDR3 in DNA: TGTGCCAGCAGTTATATGGGGGTTACTGAAGCTTTCTTT.